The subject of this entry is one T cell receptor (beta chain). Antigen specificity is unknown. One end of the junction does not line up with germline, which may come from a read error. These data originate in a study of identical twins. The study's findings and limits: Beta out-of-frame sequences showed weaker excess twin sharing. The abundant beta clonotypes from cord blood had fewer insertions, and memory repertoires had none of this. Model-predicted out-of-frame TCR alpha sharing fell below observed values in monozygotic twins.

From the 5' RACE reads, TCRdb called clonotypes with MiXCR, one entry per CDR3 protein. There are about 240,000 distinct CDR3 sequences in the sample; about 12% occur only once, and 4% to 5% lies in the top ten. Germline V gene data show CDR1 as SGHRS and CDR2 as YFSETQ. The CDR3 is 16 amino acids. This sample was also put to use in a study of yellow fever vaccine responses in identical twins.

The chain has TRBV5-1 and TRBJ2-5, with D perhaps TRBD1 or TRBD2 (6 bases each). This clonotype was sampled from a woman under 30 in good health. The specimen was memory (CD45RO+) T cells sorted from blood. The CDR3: CTSSLGWRDTQETQYF. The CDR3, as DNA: TGCACCAGCAGCTTGGGATGGCGGGACACCCAAGAGACCCAGTACTTC.